Included here is one T cell receptor beta chain sequence, with context. Its matching antigen is unknown. This sample stems from a study of cytomegalovirus exposure and HLA in healthy donors. Findings and caveats of the study: Apart from CMV serostatus, no immune exposure information was available. Some segments of the V type, notably TRBV6-2 and TRBV6-3, were excluded as indistinguishable. Generally TCR sequences proved uncommon, though certain public TCRs appeared in numerous donors. The authors considered a cluster of highly shared sequence variants likely to be a sequencing artifact.

Germline CDR1 and CDR2: MNHEY and SVGAGI. The CDR3 has 13 residues. V gave up 6 bases and J gave up 8 bases; unmatched junction bases: 8. It was with 60 Vbeta and 13 Jbeta primers that the PCR ran. The protocol was immunoSEQ multiplex PCR, while the TCRdb copy is restricted to in-frame clones and leaves out a portion. Of 200,000 to 250,000 clones detected, just under 85% appear once; the ten largest clones hold over 0.5%. The J gene is TRBJ1-2, the V gene TRBV6-5; TRBD1 matches at 8 bases. The sequence derives from a woman in her thirties or forties in good health and CMV-seronegative. Source material: PBMCs. DNA for the CDR3: TGTGCCAGCAGCCTCCAGTGGGACAGGGGCTACACCTTC. This gives the protein CASSLQWDRGYTF.